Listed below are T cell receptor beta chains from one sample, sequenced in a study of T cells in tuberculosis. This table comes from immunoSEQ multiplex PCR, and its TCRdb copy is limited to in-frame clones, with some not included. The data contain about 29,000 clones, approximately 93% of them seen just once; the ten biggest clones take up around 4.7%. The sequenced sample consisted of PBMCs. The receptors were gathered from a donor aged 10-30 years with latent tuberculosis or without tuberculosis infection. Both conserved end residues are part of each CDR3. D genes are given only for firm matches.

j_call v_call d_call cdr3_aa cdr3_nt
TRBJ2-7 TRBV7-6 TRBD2 CASSSTSAGGDEQYF TGTGCCAGCAGCTCAACTTCAGCGGGAGGGGACGAGCAGTACTTC
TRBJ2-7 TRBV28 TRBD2 CASRVAGGTSYEQYF TGTGCCAGCAGGGTAGCGGGAGGAACCTCCTACGAGCAGTACTTC
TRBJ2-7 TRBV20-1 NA CSASGGYEQYF TGCAGTGCTAGCGGAGGCTACGAGCAGTACTTC
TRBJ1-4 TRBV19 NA CASSAQVGREKLFF TGTGCCAGTAGCGCACAGGTGGGGAGGGAAAAACTGTTTTTT
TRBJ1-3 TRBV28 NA CASSSNRQVTIYF TGTGCCAGCAGCTCGAACCGACAGGTCACCATATATTTT
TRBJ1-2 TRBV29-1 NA CSFARVAGYTF TGCAGCTTCGCGCGGGTGGCTGGCTACACCTTC
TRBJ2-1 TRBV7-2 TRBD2 CASSLNSGTINEQFF TGTGCCAGCAGCCTAAACTCCGGGACTATCAATGAGCAGTTCTTC
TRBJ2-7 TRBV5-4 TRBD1 CASNDRVSYEQYF TGTGCCAGCAACGACAGGGTCTCCTACGAGCAGTACTTC
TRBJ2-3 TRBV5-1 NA CASSFEGGGTDTQYF TGCGCCAGCAGCTTTGAGGGAGGTGGCACAGATACGCAGTATTTT
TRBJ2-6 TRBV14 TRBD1 CASSQGQGPSTGANVLTF TGTGCCAGCAGCCAAGGACAGGGACCCAGCACTGGGGCCAACGTCCTGACTTTC